Each of the 18 T cell receptor beta chains below was sequenced from the same sample in a study of metastatic and nonmetastatic thyroid tumors. Treatment of any kind had been given to no patient before thyroid surgery. TCRdb re-clonotyped the PCR reads via MiXCR. This table holds some 20,000 clones, about 12% found once. Specimen: blood. The receptors stem from a male donor with papillary thyroid cancer or a benign thyroid nodule (not recorded which). Some clones in this sample may be carry-over from other donors' samples.

This clone was observed many times. This chain connects TRBV11-2 to TRBJ2-3; D is unclear. Germline V lookup: CDR1 SGHAT, CDR2 FQNNGV. The CDR3 extends over 16 amino acids. Trimming stripped 5 bases from V and 6 bases from J, with 21 bases between. The CDR3 region is CASSTVSLGLWDTQYF. DNA of the CDR3: TGTGCCAGCAGCACCGTCTCTCTCGGTTTGTGGGATACGCAGTATTTT.

This clone has only a few counts. The sample contains more than one DNA sequence encoding this CDR3. The rearrangement joins TRBV19 to TRBJ1-5; 7 bases are a match to TRBD1. CDR1 and CDR2 from the germline V gene are LNHDA and SQIVND (reference sequence). The CDR3 is 14 residues long. As DNA, the CDR3 is TGTGCGATCGGGGGGAGGACAGGAGAGCAGCCCCAGCATTTT. Translated, it gives CAIGGRTGEQPQHF.

The chain joins TRBV5-1 to TRBJ1-1; 9 positions agree with TRBD1. Germline V gene sequence: CDR1 SGHRS, CDR2 YFSETQ. This CDR3 has 15 amino acids. The junction had 12 bases not matched to a gene; V was cut back by 3 bases and J by 9 bases. The CDR3 loop is CASSWRTGEGTKAFF. The CDR3 DNA sequence: TGCGCCAGCAGCTGGAGGACAGGGGAGGGGACTAAAGCTTTCTTT.

This clone occurred a few times. The J gene is TRBJ2-3, the V gene TRBV27; D remains ambiguous. The V gene lost 7 bases and the J gene lost 0 bases, with 8 bases spanning the gap. From germline, CDR1 is MNHEY and CDR2 SMNVEV (reference sequence). The CDR3 extends over 13 amino acids. The CDR3, as DNA: TGTGCCAGCATGACGTCGAGCACAGATACGCAGTATTTT. Encoded protein: CASMTSSTDTQYF.

The sample holds many counts of this clone. The chain carries TRBV19 and TRBJ1-1, with D uncertain. Germline CDR1 is LNHDA and CDR2 is SQIVND (reference sequence). The CDR3 consists of 14 residues. Between the trimmed V and J ends, which lost 1 base and 5 bases, there was a span of 11 bases. The CDR3 sequence: CASSIAISRTEAFF. The CDR3 DNA is TGTGCCAGTAGTATAGCAATTTCCAGGACTGAAGCTTTCTTT.

The chain couples TRBV2 to TRBJ2-7; 11 bases are shared with TRBD2. V lost 6 bases to trimming and J lost 3 bases; unmatched junction nucleotides: 4. Germline V gives CDR1 SNHLY, CDR2 FYNNEI. This CDR3 is 14 amino acids long. The CDR3 spells CASRPTSGIYEQYF. The CDR3 DNA sequence: TGTGCCAGCAGACCGACTAGCGGGATCTACGAGCAGTACTTC.

As to this clone: At one boundary the junction diverges from the germline segment, which might be a read error. This chain links TRBV7-9 with TRBJ1-2, with D uncertain. The CDR3 runs 14 residues. The germline CDR1 and CDR2 sequences are SEHNR and FQNEAQ (reference sequence). This CDR3 is CVSSDHGRIYGYTF. CDR3 nucleotides: TGTGTCAGCAGCGATCATGGACGGATCTATGGCTACACCTTC.

This clone was picked up many times. This chain links TRBV20-1 with TRBJ2-5; D assignment may be TRBD1 or TRBD2 (6 bases each). The CDR3 has 13 residues. Germline values: CDR1 DFQATT, CDR2 SNEGSKA (reference sequence). V shed 3 bases and J shed 5 bases, with 13 bases lying between them. The CDR3 DNA sequence: TGCAGTGCTAGGATAGGGGGGAAGGAGACCCAGTACTTC. It specifies CSARIGGKETQYF.

About this clone: A much larger clone differs by one base, so this may be a read error. The conserved final phenylalanine or tryptophan is absent from the CDR3, which likely points to a read error. The chain joins TRBV3-1 to TRBJ1-1; D is undetermined. Trimming took off 3 bases at V and 1 base at J, with 6 bases between the two ends. Germline V gene sequence: CDR1 LGHDT, CDR2 YNNKEL (reference sequence). This CDR3 is built from 13 residues. Here the CDR3 reads CASSQMANTEAFL. The CDR3 coding sequence is TGTGCCAGCAGCCAGATGGCGAACACTGAAGCTTTCCTT.

There are many counts of this clone. The chain joins TRBV4-1 to TRBJ2-1; TRBD1 aligns across 9 bases. The germline CDR1 and CDR2 sequences are MGHRA and YSYEKL. V lost 1 base and J lost 0; bases outside the gene matches: 13. This CDR3 has 20 residues. CDR3 bases: TGCGCCAGCAGCCAAGGGATGGACAGGGGCTGGGGGCTCTCCTACAATGAGCAGTTCTTC. This translates into CASSQGMDRGWGLSYNEQFF.

The chain is built from TRBV6-2 or TRBV6-3 and TRBJ2-1; D ambiguous. The J call may be wrong; the DNA end is better matched by TRBJ2-7. The germline V gene has CDR1 MNHEY and CDR2 SVGEGT. The CDR3 has 13 residues. CDR3 in DNA: TGTGCCAGCAGTCGCCCTGTTTCCTACGAGCAGTACTTC. This codes for CASSRPVSYEQYF.

V and J are TRBV20-1 and TRBJ2-7; TRBD1 agrees at 11 bases. V lost 5 bases to trimming and J lost 6 bases; unmatched junction nucleotides: 6. The CDR3 extends over 13 amino acids. Germline V gene sequence: CDR1 DFQATT, CDR2 SNEGSKA (reference sequence). Written as DNA, the CDR3 is TGCAGTGCTTATTATGGGACAGGGGGCGAGCAGTACTTC. It is translated as CSAYYGTGGEQYF.

This clone occurred many times. The V call is TRBV5-8, the J call TRBJ1-2; TRBD1 matches at 7 bases. V shed 5 bases and J 5 bases; nucleotides not matched to a gene: 9. The CDR3 length is 14 residues. The germline V gene encodes CDR1 SGHTS and CDR2 YDEGEE. The CDR3 region has the DNA TGTGCCAGCAGTCTATCGCGACAGGGATATGGCTACACCTTC. Encoded protein: CASSLSRQGYGYTF.

There are many counts of this clone. J is TRBJ2-5 and V is TRBV9, with 9 bases fitting TRBD1. CDR3 size: 15 residues. V gave up 1 base and J gave up 4 bases; unmatched junction bases: 5. The germline gives CDR1 SGDLS, CDR2 YYNGEE. In DNA, the CDR3 is TGTGCCAGCAGCGTACCGGGACAGGGAGGAGAGACCCAGTACTTC. Protein sequence: CASSVPGQGGETQYF.

This clone was seen a few times. The chain employs TRBV30 and TRBJ2-2; D remains ambiguous. Germline V gene sequence: CDR1 GTSNPN, CDR2 SVGIG (reference sequence). With 1 base removed from V and 8 bases from J, the gap between germline ends came to 5 bases. The CDR3 has 11 amino acids. The CDR3 sequence is CAWSEGGELFF. The DNA for the CDR3 is TGTGCCTGGAGTGAAGGGGGGGAGCTGTTTTTT.

This clone is classed as medium-sized. This chain uses TRBV6-1 with TRBJ1-5, with D possibly TRBD1 on 6 matching bases. The CDR3 runs 15 residues. CDR1 is MNHNS, CDR2 SASEGT, per germline. With 8 bases removed from V and 0 bases from J, the gap between germline ends came to 14 bases. CDR3: CASRRTENSNQPQHF. CDR3 sequence (DNA): TGTGCCAGCCGACGGACAGAGAATAGCAATCAGCCCCAGCATTTT.

By share of the sample, this clone is medium-sized (0.01 to 0.1%). The V gene is TRBV30, the J gene TRBJ1-6, with 8 bases lining up with TRBD1. Germline assignment: CDR1 GTSNPN and CDR2 SVGIG (reference sequence). The CDR3 has 14 residues. With V trimmed by 4 bases and J by 7 bases, 6 bases remained unmatched. The CDR3 DNA follows: TGTGCCTGGAATAAGAACAGGGGGAATTCACCCCTCCACTTT. It yields the protein CAWNKNRGNSPLHF.

This sequence joins TRBV7-8 and TRBJ1-6; 8 bases align to TRBD1. This CDR3 is built from 14 residues. After removal of 10 bases from V and 10 bases from J, the junction contained 12 bases not matched to a gene. Germline V gene data show CDR1 as SGHVS and CDR2 as FQNEAQ. The CDR3 region has the DNA TGTGCCACCGACAGGGGCACCGGAGGATCACCCCTCCACTTT. Translating gives CATDRGTGGSPLHF.